The 30 T cell receptor beta chains listed next were all sequenced from one sample in a study of blood T cell repertoires in COVID-19. Profiled with immunoSEQ multiplex PCR; TCRdb holds only in-frame clones, not every one. This table holds over 85,000 clones, around 87% found once. The sequenced material came from peripheral blood. The receptors shown here come from a human donor in a cohort sampled during active COVID-19.

The V gene is TRBV3-1 (or the pseudogene TRBV3-2), the J gene TRBJ2-1; D is possibly TRBD2 (6 bases). This CDR3 is built from 14 residues. V gave up 1 base and J gave up 9 bases, with 13 bases separating them. Germline-derived CDR1 and CDR2 are LGHDT and YNNKEL (reference sequence). This chain's CDR3 is CASSQVELASEQFF. The CDR3 DNA reads as TGTGCCAGCAGCCAAGTGGAACTAGCCAGTGAGCAGTTCTTC.

The V gene is TRBV6-5, the J gene TRBJ2-5, with a tentative D call TRBD2 (7 bases). This CDR3 is built from 14 residues. Trimming took off 8 bases at V and 5 bases at J, with 18 bases between the two ends. Per the germline V gene, CDR1 is MNHEY and CDR2 is SVGAGI. The CDR3 loop reads CASGSRGGRETQYF. In DNA form, the CDR3 reads TGTGCCAGCGGCTCCAGGGGAGGGAGGGAGACCCAGTACTTC.

The J gene is TRBJ1-6, the V gene TRBV6-5; D is perhaps TRBD1 (5 bases). V lost 2 bases and J lost 9, with 17 bases in between. The CDR3 is made up of 16 amino acids. CDR1 and CDR2 from the germline V gene are MNHEY and SVGAGI. This CDR3 is CASSYGGGGVGSPLHF. The CDR3 DNA is TGTGCCAGCAGTTACGGAGGCGGGGGTGTTGGTTCACCCCTCCACTTT.

A remark on this clone: Other nucleotide sequences in the sample specify the same CDR3. The genes are TRBV27 and TRBJ1-3; 7 bases align to TRBD1. V was clipped by 5 bases and J by 0 bases; unmatched bases: 7. Germline V gene data show CDR1 as MNHEY and CDR2 as SMNVEV (reference sequence). CDR3 length equals 16 residues. CDR3 in DNA: TGTGCCAGCAGTAGGGACAGACCCAGCTCTGGAAACACCATATATTTT. It is translated as CASSRDRPSSGNTIYF.

The chain has TRBV29-1 and TRBJ1-2; no definite D call. The CDR3 has 15 residues. Germline values: CDR1 SQVTM, CDR2 ANQGSEA. V gave up 4 bases and J gave up 2 bases, with 17 bases separating them. The CDR3 here is CSVGAHPSPNYGYTF. Written as DNA, the CDR3 is TGCAGCGTTGGGGCCCATCCTAGCCCAAACTATGGCTACACCTTC.

This sequence joins TRBV30 and TRBJ1-2; D uncertain. The V gene lost 0 bases and the J gene lost 3 bases, with 8 bases spanning the gap. The germline V gene has CDR1 GTSNPN and CDR2 SVGIG (reference sequence). This CDR3 has 13 residues. The CDR3 loop is CAWSVGGDYGYTF. DNA of the CDR3: TGTGCCTGGAGTGTAGGAGGAGACTATGGCTACACCTTC.

J is TRBJ2-2 and V is TRBV19; the D gene is possibly TRBD2 (6 bases). Germline assignment: CDR1 LNHDA and CDR2 SQIVND (reference sequence). The CDR3 has 14 amino acids. Deletions cut 5 bases from V and 4 bases from J, with 11 bases between. CDR3 amino acids: CASSPGSGTGELFF. For the CDR3, the DNA is TGTGCCAGTAGTCCAGGTAGCGGCACCGGGGAGCTGTTTTTT.

The chain links TRBV20-1 to TRBJ2-7; D perhaps matches TRBD1 (6 bases). In germline, CDR1 is DFQATT, CDR2 SNEGSKA (reference sequence). The CDR3 has 12 amino acids. The V and J ends lost 3 bases and 3 bases respectively, with 9 bases between them. The CDR3 DNA sequence: TGCAGTGCTAGTGTGGACAGCTACGAGCAGTACTTC. Encoded protein: CSASVDSYEQYF.

The J gene is TRBJ1-5, the V gene TRBV30; 12 nucleotides match TRBD1. V trimming: 2 bases; J trimming: 6 bases; junction bases outside the gene matches: 5. Germline loops: CDR1 GTSNPN, CDR2 SVGIG (reference sequence). The CDR3 has 15 amino acids. The CDR3 DNA reads TGTGCCTGGAGTCCCGGGACAGGGGGCGGTCAGCCCCAGCATTTT. Its translation: CAWSPGTGGGQPQHF.

This chain joins TRBV28 and TRBJ1-2; tentatively, D is TRBD1 (5 bases). V was pared by 7 bases and J by 4 bases, with 16 bases between. Per germline, CDR1 MDHEN and CDR2 SYDVKM. CDR3 length: 14 amino acids. In DNA, the CDR3 is TGTGCCAGCACTACAGCCCAGGGAATCTATGGCTACACCTTC. Its protein product is CASTTAQGIYGYTF.

V is TRBV7-9 and J is TRBJ2-3; D is possibly TRBD2 (6 bases). CDR3 size: 14 residues. V dropped 3 bases and J dropped 2 bases, with 9 bases sitting between them. The germline V gene encodes CDR1 SEHNR and CDR2 FQNEAQ (reference sequence). The CDR3 DNA follows: TGTGCCAGCAGCTTCGGGGGTGCCACAGATACGCAGTATTTT. This codes for CASSFGGATDTQYF.

The rearrangement uses TRBV6-5 and TRBJ1-5; maybe TRBD1 (5 bases). The CDR3 extends over 15 amino acids. V dropped 2 bases and J dropped 0 bases, with 8 bases sitting between them. The germline V gene has CDR1 MNHEY and CDR2 SVGAGI. CDR3 sequence reads: CASSYTGNSNQPQHF. CDR3 DNA: TGTGCCAGCAGTTACACAGGAAATAGCAATCAGCCCCAGCATTTT.

This clone was found a few times. CDR3: CASSLAGWETQYF. CDR3 DNA: TGTGCCAGCAGCTTAGCAGGTTGGGAGACCCAGTACTTC. This chain uses TRBV5-4 with TRBJ2-5; unclear D gene. V lost 2 bases, J lost 5 bases, and 10 bases lay in between. This CDR3 comprises 13 residues. Germline loops: CDR1 SGHNT, CDR2 YYREEE (reference sequence). The whole variable domain, remainder taken from reference TRBV5-4 and TRBJ2-5, is ETGVTQSPTHLIKTRGQQVTLRCSSQSGHNTVSWYQQALGQGPQFIFQYYREEENGRGNFPPRFSGLQFPNYSSELNVNALELDDSALYLCASSLAGWETQYFGPGTRLLVL.

This clone has just one count. The chain uses TRBV2 and TRBJ1-1, with D hard to call. This CDR3 has 13 amino acids. Trimming stripped 7 bases from V and 6 bases from J, with 15 bases between. Germline V gene data show CDR1 as SNHLY and CDR2 as FYNNEI. The chain's CDR3 is CASMRERPAEAFF. CDR3 DNA: TGTGCCAGCATGAGGGAAAGGCCGGCTGAAGCTTTCTTT.

The V call is TRBV19, the J call TRBJ2-7, with D perhaps matching TRBD2 (6 bases). Germline V gene sequence: CDR1 LNHDA, CDR2 SQIVND (reference sequence). The CDR3 is 15 residues long. Trimming took off 5 bases at V and 3 bases at J, with 17 bases between the two ends. The CDR3 is CASSPMGLGHYEQYF. In nucleotides, the CDR3 is TGTGCCAGTAGTCCTATGGGACTTGGTCACTACGAGCAGTACTTC.

CDR3: CATGAPEGYGYTF. The CDR3 region has the DNA TGTGCCACCGGGGCCCCGGAGGGGTATGGCTACACCTTC. V gene TRBV12-3 or TRBV12-4 combines with J gene TRBJ1-2; D perhaps matches TRBD1 (5 bases). Trimming took 10 bases from V and 5 from J, leaving 17 bases between them. The CDR3 contains 13 residues.

The rearrangement links TRBV10-2 to TRBJ1-5, with 11 bases identical to TRBD1. V lost 10 bases, J lost 0 bases, and 5 bases stayed unmatched. The CDR3 has 15 residues. The germline gives CDR1 WSHSY, CDR2 SAAADI. The CDR3 is CATLDRGRSNQPQHF. The CDR3 region has the DNA TGCGCCACCCTGGACAGGGGGCGTAGCAATCAGCCCCAGCATTTT.

The genes are TRBV7-9 and TRBJ1-1; D gene ambiguous. The V end lost 5 bases, the J end lost 10 bases, and 20 bases lay between the germline ends. Germline V lookup: CDR1 SEHNR, CDR2 FQNEAQ (reference sequence). The CDR3 is 14 amino acids. The CDR3 sequence: CASSHPFRGSAAFF. As DNA, the CDR3 is TGTGCCAGCAGCCACCCGTTCCGAGGGTCCGCAGCTTTCTTT.

In its sample, this clone was seen once. The gene calls are TRBV30 and TRBJ2-7, with 16 bases lining up with TRBD2. The CDR3 runs 13 residues. The germline gives CDR1 GTSNPN, CDR2 SVGIG (reference sequence). J was trimmed by 12 bases and V by 2 bases; bases with no gene match: 4. CDR3 nucleotide sequence: TGTGCCTGGAGTCGGGGACTAGCGGGAGGGTTGTACTTC. Its protein product is CAWSRGLAGGLYF.

The gene calls are TRBV28 and TRBJ2-3, with D possibly matching TRBD2 (5 bases). CDR3 length: 16 residues. V gave up 6 bases and J gave up 3 bases, with 19 bases separating them. Germline V gives CDR1 MDHEN, CDR2 SYDVKM. The CDR3 DNA reads TGTGCCAGCAGCCTCATAGCGCTAGAGGGAACAGATACGCAGTATTTT. Translated: CASSLIALEGTDTQYF.

CDR3 region: CASSQEKGAYNEQFF. CDR3 nucleotides: TGCGCCAGCAGCCAAGAGAAGGGGGCCTACAATGAGCAGTTCTTC. The chain has TRBV4-1 and TRBJ2-1; D possibly corresponds to TRBD1 (6 bases). The germline V and J ends were trimmed by 0 bases and 2 bases, with 8 bases remaining between them. The CDR3 totals 15 residues. Germline V gene lookup returns CDR1 MGHRA and CDR2 YSYEKL.

This clone has just one count. This chain uses TRBV6-2 or TRBV6-3 with TRBJ1-1, with a possible D match to TRBD1 (6 bases). This CDR3 is 13 amino acids long. CDR1 and CDR2 from the germline V gene are MNHEY and SVGEGT. Between the trimmed V and J ends, which lost 2 bases and 7 bases, there was a span of 11 bases. In nucleotides, the CDR3 is TGTGCCAGCAGTTACGATTCGGACAGTGAAGCTTTCTTT. It translates to CASSYDSDSEAFF.

This chain joins TRBV10-1 and TRBJ2-1; 7 positions agree with TRBD2. V lost 7 bases and J lost 9; bases outside the gene matches: 9. Germline CDR1 reads WNHNN; CDR2 reads SYGVQD (reference sequence). The CDR3 extends over 13 amino acids. The DNA for the CDR3 is TGCGCCAGCACCGCGGGAGCCGGGGGTGAGCAGTTCTTC. Translation gives CASTAGAGGEQFF.

This clone was detected a few times. The chain joins TRBV7-2 to TRBJ1-5; D is perhaps TRBD1 (5 bases). Between the trimmed V and J ends, which lost 1 base and 0 bases, there was a span of 7 bases. The germline V gene encodes CDR1 SGHTA and CDR2 FQGNSA. This CDR3 is built from 15 residues. CDR3 region: CASSLEGVSNQPQHF. Here the CDR3 DNA reads TGTGCCAGCAGCTTAGAAGGGGTTAGCAATCAGCCCCAGCATTTT.

The rearrangement uses TRBV18 and TRBJ2-1, with 14 bases that match TRBD2. The CDR3 is 15 residues long. Unmatched junction bases numbered 3, after V lost 3 bases and J lost 8 bases. Germline V gene lookup returns CDR1 KGHSH and CDR2 LQKENI. In nucleotides, the CDR3 is TGTGCCAGCTCACCGGGACTAGCGGGAGTTGATGAGCAGTTCTTC. Translating gives CASSPGLAGVDEQFF.

The chain carries TRBV9 and TRBJ1-1; TRBD1 agrees at 9 bases. The CDR3 loop spans 14 amino acids. The ends lost 4 bases at V and 5 bases at J; junction bases unmatched: 6. The germline V gene encodes CDR1 SGDLS and CDR2 YYNGEE. This chain's CDR3 is CASSNTGGGTEAFF. The CDR3 nucleotides read TGTGCCAGCAGCAATACAGGGGGCGGGACTGAAGCTTTCTTT.

A single count supports this clone. The chain uses TRBV9 and TRBJ1-1; a weak D match, TRBD1 (6 bases). This CDR3 has 14 amino acids. V was trimmed by 0 bases and J by 4 bases, leaving 10 bases between them. Germline V lookup: CDR1 SGDLS, CDR2 YYNGEE. DNA for the CDR3: TGTGCCAGCAGCGTAGAGGGCAGGGGCACTGAAGCTTTCTTT. Translated: CASSVEGRGTEAFF.

The chain couples TRBV11-1 to TRBJ2-7, with D tentatively TRBD2 (6 bases). V lost 5 bases to trimming and J lost 6 bases, with 17 bases between them. The CDR3 contains 14 residues. Per germline, CDR1 SGHAT and CDR2 FQDESV (reference sequence). The CDR3 DNA reads as TGTGCCAGCAGCCCTAGGGACTTCCTCGGCGAGCAGTACTTC. It translates to CASSPRDFLGEQYF.

The sample holds a few counts of this clone. The rearrangement links TRBV2 to TRBJ2-2, with 7 nucleotides matching TRBD1. The CDR3 covers 14 residues. The V segment lost 7 bases and the J segment 3 bases; nucleotides outside the gene matches: 5. Germline loops: CDR1 SNHLY, CDR2 FYNNEI. For the CDR3, the DNA is TGTGCCAGCAAGGGGGACAGCTACACCGGGGAGCTGTTTTTT. Translating gives CASKGDSYTGELFF. Full variable domain (missing parts from reference TRBV2 and TRBJ2-2): EPEVTQTPSHQVTQMGQEVILRCVPISNHLYFYWYRQILGQKVEFLVSFYNNEISEKSEIFDDQFSVERPDGSNFTLKIRSTKLEDSAMYFCASKGDSYTGELFFGEGSRLTVL.

The chain joins TRBV11-2 to TRBJ2-1, with 8 bases aligning to TRBD2. J was trimmed by 9 bases and V by 4 bases; bases with no gene match: 8. This CDR3 spans 14 amino acids. Germline assignment: CDR1 SGHAT and CDR2 FQNNGV. The CDR3 DNA reads TGTGCCAGCAGCTCGGGACTAGGAAGGATTGAGCAGTTCTTC. The encoded protein is CASSSGLGRIEQFF.